The 17 T cell receptor beta chains given below trace back to one sample, sequenced in a study of T cells after yellow fever vaccination. TCRdb reprocessed the 5' RACE reads via MiXCR and lists one record per CDR3 protein. The sample lists 300,000 to 400,000 distinct CDR3 sequences, around 13% occurring once. This specimen was CD4+ T cells sorted from PBMCs, taken 15 days after the yellow fever booster vaccination. These receptors came from a man between 18 and 29 years old who received the YFV17D yellow fever vaccine.

The rearrangement uses TRBV5-1 and TRBJ2-1; 9 bases fit TRBD2. CDR1 and CDR2 from the germline V gene are SGHRS and YFSETQ. The junction had 10 bases not matched to a gene; V was cut back by 0 bases and J by 12 bases. This CDR3 comprises 15 residues. The CDR3 sequence is CASSLDLAGARGQFF. CDR3 DNA sequence: TGCGCCAGCAGCTTGGATTTAGCGGGGGCGCGAGGGCAGTTCTTC. The complete variable domain, with remaining parts taken from reference TRBV5-1 and TRBJ2-1, reads KAGVTQTPRYLIKTRGQQVTLSCSPISGHRSVSWYQQTPGQGLQFLFEYFSETQRNKGNFPGRFSGRQFSNSRSEMNVSTLELGDSALYLCASSLDLAGARGQFFGPGTRLTVL.

This clonotype was seen at least ten times. The V and J genes are TRBV30 and TRBJ2-2; D is unresolved. This CDR3 comprises 15 residues. Trimming took 5 bases from V and 1 from J, leaving 14 bases between them. Per the germline V gene, CDR1 is GTSNPN and CDR2 is SVGIG (reference sequence). CDR3 DNA sequence: TGTGCCTGGTCATTCTGGGTAATGAACACCGGGGAGCTGTTTTTT. This encodes CAWSFWVMNTGELFF.

Here the CDR3 reads CASSQELRGGDTQYF. Here the CDR3 DNA reads TGCGCCAGCAGCCAAGAGCTAAGGGGTGGAGATACGCAGTATTTT. The J gene is TRBJ2-3, the V gene TRBV4-1; D possibly corresponds to TRBD1 (5 bases). The CDR3 loop spans 15 amino acids. The germline V and J ends were trimmed by 0 bases and 5 bases, with 12 bases remaining between them. CDR1 and CDR2 (germline): MGHRA, YSYEKL.

The V and J genes are TRBV2 and TRBJ2-7; TRBD1 might be the D (5 bases). The CDR3 runs 13 residues. Germline V gene sequence: CDR1 SNHLY, CDR2 FYNNEI. V was cut by 4 bases and J by 4 bases, with 11 bases left in between. CDR3 protein: CASSVRVDYEQYF. In DNA form, the CDR3 reads TGTGCCAGCAGTGTCAGGGTTGATTACGAGCAGTACTTC.

The chain recombines TRBV12-3 or TRBV12-4 with TRBJ2-1, with 13 bases lining up with TRBD2. J lost 10 bases, V lost 6 bases, and 12 bases had no gene match. CDR3 size: 16 residues. CDR3 sequence (DNA): TGTGCCAGCAGGCCGTCCGGGACTAGCGGGGCTGGGGAGCAGTTCTTC. This codes for CASRPSGTSGAGEQFF.

In DNA, the CDR3 is TGTGCCAGCACCATCTATGGGACTAGCTACAATGAGCAGTTCTTC. Encoded protein: CASTIYGTSYNEQFF. The V gene is TRBV7-4, the J gene TRBJ2-1; 8 bases line up with TRBD2. CDR1 SGHVT and CDR2 SQSDAQ come from the germline V gene. CDR3 size: 15 residues. V was pared by 7 bases and J by 3 bases, with 8 bases of the junction left unmatched.

This clonotype was detected only a few times. The rearrangement joins TRBV20-1 to TRBJ1-1, with TRBD1 matching over 7 bases. Germline values: CDR1 DFQATT, CDR2 SNEGSKA (reference sequence). The CDR3 runs to 11 residues. V lost 6 bases, J lost 3 bases, and 1 base stayed unmatched. CDR3 coding DNA: TGCAGTGCCCAGGGGGACACTGAAGCTTTCTTT. The encoded protein is CSAQGDTEAFF.

The rearrangement uses TRBV3-1 and TRBJ2-6; the match to TRBD2 covers 8 bases. With V trimmed by 2 bases and J by 4 bases, 10 bases remained unmatched. The CDR3 loop spans 18 amino acids. Germline CDR1 reads LGHDT; CDR2 reads YNNKEL (reference sequence). The CDR3 protein is CASSQMGRGAPGANVLTF. CDR3 coding DNA: TGTGCCAGCAGCCAAATGGGGCGGGGGGCCCCCGGGGCCAACGTCCTGACTTTC. Complete variable domain (other parts from reference TRBV3-1 and TRBJ2-6): DTAVSQTPKYLVTQMGNDKSIKCEQNLGHDTMYWYKQDSKKFLKIMFSYNNKELIINETVPNRFSPKSPDKAHLNLHINSLELGDSAVYFCASSQMGRGAPGANVLTFGAGSRLTVL.

This clonotype was counted at least ten times. J is TRBJ2-2 and V is TRBV12-3 or TRBV12-4, with 7 bases identical to TRBD1. J was trimmed by 5 bases and V by 6 bases; bases with no gene match: 3. The CDR3 is made up of 13 amino acids. The CDR3: CASSPTGTGELFF. Written as DNA, the CDR3 is TGTGCCAGCAGCCCGACAGGGACCGGGGAGCTGTTTTTT.

The sample holds a few counts of this clonotype. This chain joins TRBV5-1 and TRBJ2-5, with 8 bases that match TRBD1. The CDR3 has 14 residues. Unmatched junction bases numbered 7, after V lost 4 bases and J lost 5 bases. Germline values: CDR1 SGHRS, CDR2 YFSETQ. Written as DNA, the CDR3 is TGCGCCAGCAGCCCCAGGGGGCAGGGGGAGACCCAGTACTTC. It encodes CASSPRGQGETQYF.

The sample holds a few counts of this clonotype. The chain links TRBV6-1 to TRBJ1-5; no firm D call. The V and J ends lost 9 bases and 2 bases respectively, with 14 bases between them. There are 14 residues in the CDR3. CDR1 and CDR2 (germline): MNHNS, SASEGT. In DNA form, the CDR3 reads TGTGCCAGTATTTCGGGGTCTGGCAATCAGCCCCAGCATTTT. Translated: CASISGSGNQPQHF.

This clonotype was found a few times. This chain connects TRBV12-3 or TRBV12-4 to TRBJ2-3; 8 bases agree with TRBD1. This CDR3 region has 14 residues. V lost 6 bases to trimming and J lost 1 base; unmatched junction nucleotides: 3. The DNA for the CDR3 is TGTGCCAGCAGGCCGGACAGGGGCACAGATACGCAGTATTTT. Amino acid sequence: CASRPDRGTDTQYF.

This chain connects TRBV20-1 to TRBJ1-1, with TRBD1 as a possible D gene (6 bases). Germline-derived CDR1 and CDR2 are DFQATT and SNEGSKA (reference sequence). The V gene lost 6 bases and the J gene lost 1 base, with 9 bases spanning the gap. The CDR3 contains 12 residues. The CDR3 region has the DNA TGCAGTGCCCTACAGGGGAACACTGAAGCTTTCTTT. Amino acids: CSALQGNTEAFF.

In its sample, this clonotype was seen a few times. This chain links TRBV7-9 with TRBJ1-3, with D unclear. Trimming cost V 5 bases and J 0 bases, with 11 bases left between them. The CDR3 spans 15 residues. Germline CDR1 reads SEHNR; CDR2 reads FQNEAQ (reference sequence). The CDR3 spells CASSPHLGSGNTIYF. Here the CDR3 DNA reads TGTGCCAGCAGCCCCCATCTAGGCTCTGGAAACACCATATATTTT.

The V gene is TRBV12-3 or TRBV12-4, the J gene TRBJ2-2; D is perhaps TRBD2 (5 bases). This CDR3 spans 14 amino acids. The V end was cut by 11 bases, the J end by 0 bases, with 13 bases between. The CDR3 here is CASLGVPNTGELFF. The DNA for the CDR3 is TGTGCCTCACTGGGAGTCCCGAACACCGGGGAGCTGTTTTTT.

This clonotype was detected a few times. This sequence joins TRBV27 and TRBJ2-4; TRBD2 is a possible D gene (5 bases). CDR1 and CDR2 from the germline V gene are MNHEY and SMNVEV (reference sequence). This CDR3 is built from 17 residues. V dropped 1 base and J dropped 0 bases, with 13 bases sitting between them. CDR3 nucleotides: TGTGCCAGCAGTTTATTCGGGAATCCTCTAGCCAAAAACATTCAGTACTTC. Amino acid sequence: CASSLFGNPLAKNIQYF.

The chain combines TRBV6-2 or TRBV6-3 with TRBJ1-5; D unresolved. V was trimmed by 4 bases and J by 5 bases, leaving 12 bases between them. This CDR3 spans 14 amino acids. The germline gives CDR1 MNHEY, CDR2 SVGEGT. In DNA, the CDR3 is TGTGCCAGCAGTTGGGATTACGGTTATCAGCCCCAGCATTTT. The encoded protein is CASSWDYGYQPQHF.